These T cell receptor beta chains were read from a single sample in a study of cytotoxic CD8 clonotypes in ibrutinib-treated CLL. Generated by immunoSEQ multiplex PCR, the TCRdb table keeps only in-frame clones and is missing some. Of roughly 190,000 clones in the sample, around 72% were seen once. Here the sequenced sample was PBMCs, taken after 24 months of ibrutinib treatment. These receptors were taken from a human donor with chronic lymphocytic leukemia. The CDR3 runs from the conserved cysteine through the conserved F or W. The D gene is left open where the match is weak. Where a row states a size, it is once, few, many or the class of an expanded clone; other rows omit it.

j_gene,v_gene,d_gene,abundance,CDR3aa,CDR3nt
TRBJ2-7,TRBV13,NA,NA,CASSYTTTYEQYF,TGTGCCAGCAGCTACACGACCACCTACGAGCAGTACTTC
TRBJ1-3,TRBV9,NA,NA,CASSVGGIGIDTIYF,TGTGCCAGCAGCGTCGGGGGAATCGGTATAGACACCATATATTTT
TRBJ2-1,TRBV19,TRBD2,NA,CASSNPPGGYNEQFF,TGTGCCAGTAGTAACCCCCCGGGAGGGTACAATGAGCAGTTCTTC
TRBJ2-1,TRBV6-5,TRBD2,NA,CASSLSGAAYNEQFF,TGTGCCAGCAGTTTGAGCGGGGCCGCTTATAATGAGCAGTTCTTC
TRBJ2-5,TRBV10-3,NA,NA,CAISDGGQETQYF,TGTGCCATCAGTGATGGTGGCCAAGAGACCCAGTACTTC
TRBJ2-7,TRBV27,NA,NA,CASSLISGYEQYF,TGTGCCAGCAGTTTAATCTCAGGGTACGAGCAGTACTTC
TRBJ2-3,TRBV5-5,TRBD2,few,CASSLLAGGADTQYF,TGTGCCAGCAGCTTACTAGCGGGAGGTGCAGATACGCAGTATTTT
TRBJ1-1,TRBV5-4,NA,NA,CASSLLNLLEAFF,TGTGCCAGCAGCTTGTTGAATTTACTTGAAGCTTTCTTT
TRBJ2-5,TRBV7-7,NA,NA,CASSLGSGSAQETQYF,TGTGCTAGCAGCTTAGGTTCAGGGTCGGCCCAAGAGACCCAGTACTTC
TRBJ2-1,TRBV5-1,TRBD2,NA,CASSPTGLAGYNEQFF,TGCGCCAGCAGCCCGACAGGACTAGCGGGGTACAATGAGCAGTTCTTC
TRBJ2-1,TRBV29-1,NA,NA,CSVDGYNEQFF,TGCAGCGTTGATGGGTACAATGAGCAGTTCTTC